This TCR beta chain was observed in a study of T cell responses to AZD1222 COVID-19 vaccine. Study-wide points: There were mostly white British donors and more females than males, and clonal diversity was possibly underestimated. Spike-specific TCR breadth and depth both grew after two AZD1222 doses. After the peak T cell response, and only then, were repertoires sampled.

In regard to this clone: The antigen is unknown.

Doses given second, at about 4 or about 12 weeks, were pooled. The ends were cut back, 5 bases at V and 4 bases at J, with 9 bases in the middle. The CDR3 consists of 13 residues. Germline CDR1 and CDR2: SGHTA and FQGTGA. The protocol was immunoSEQ multiplex PCR, while the TCRdb copy is restricted to in-frame clones and leaves out a portion. Of about 130,000 clones in the sample, nearly 90% were seen once. J is TRBJ1-3 and V is TRBV7-3; TRBD1 might be the D (5 bases). The sequence derives from an adult who received the AZD1222 COVID-19 vaccine. This material consisted of peripheral blood, taken 28 days after the second AZD1222 dose. For the CDR3, the DNA is TGTGCCAGCAGCCCCGGGACCGGAAACACCATATATTTT. Translation: CASSPGTGNTIYF.